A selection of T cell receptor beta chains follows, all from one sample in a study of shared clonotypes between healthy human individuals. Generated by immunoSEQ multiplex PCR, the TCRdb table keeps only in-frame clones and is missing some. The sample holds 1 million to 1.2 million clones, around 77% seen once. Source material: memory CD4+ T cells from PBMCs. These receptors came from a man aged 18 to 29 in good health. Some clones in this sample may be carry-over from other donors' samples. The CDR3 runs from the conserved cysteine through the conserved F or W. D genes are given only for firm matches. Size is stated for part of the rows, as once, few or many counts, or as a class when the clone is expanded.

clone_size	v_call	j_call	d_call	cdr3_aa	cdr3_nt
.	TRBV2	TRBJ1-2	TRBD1	CASSSGTAYGYTF	TGTGCCAGCAGTTCCGGGACAGCCTATGGCTACACCTTC
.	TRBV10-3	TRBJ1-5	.	CAISESPPVGNQPQHF	TGTGCCATCAGTGAGTCCCCCCCGGTGGGCAATCAGCCCCAGCATTTT
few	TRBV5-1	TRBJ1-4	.	CASSYEPGEKLFF	TGCGCCAGCAGCTATGAGCCGGGGGAAAAACTGTTTTTT
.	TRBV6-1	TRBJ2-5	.	CASVESQETQYF	TGTGCCAGCGTCGAATCCCAAGAGACCCAGTACTTC
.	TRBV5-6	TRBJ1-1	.	CASSSFGGTEAFF	TGTGCCAGCAGCTCTTTCGGGGGCACTGAAGCTTTCTTT
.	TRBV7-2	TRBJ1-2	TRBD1	CASSSLGQGNYGYTF	TGTGCCAGCAGCTCCCTCGGACAGGGAAACTATGGCTACACCTTC
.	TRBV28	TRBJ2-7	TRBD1	CASSAGGRDEQYF	TGTGCCAGCAGTGCAGGGGGCCGCGACGAGCAGTACTTC
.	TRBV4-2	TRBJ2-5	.	CASSQGAERQETQYF	TGTGCCAGCAGCCAAGGGGCGGAGCGGCAAGAGACCCAGTACTTC
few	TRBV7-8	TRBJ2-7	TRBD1	CASSLVTGEHYEQYF	TGTGCCAGCAGCTTGGTTACAGGGGAGCACTACGAGCAGTACTTC
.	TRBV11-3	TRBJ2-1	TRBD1	CASSFTGGSYNEQFF	TGTGCCAGCAGCTTCACAGGGGGGTCCTACAATGAGCAGTTCTTC
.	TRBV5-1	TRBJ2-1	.	CASSLVPAEYNEQFF	TGCGCCAGCAGCTTGGTCCCCGCCGAGTACAATGAGCAGTTCTTC
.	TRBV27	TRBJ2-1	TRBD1	CASSLRDRAPYNEQFF	TGTGCCAGCAGTTTAAGGGACAGGGCACCATACAATGAGCAGTTCTTC
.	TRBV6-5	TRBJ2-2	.	CASTETGRGSGELFF	TGTGCCAGCACCGAGACAGGGAGGGGTTCCGGGGAGCTGTTTTTT
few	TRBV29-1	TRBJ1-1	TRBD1	CSVEEGQGVENTEAFF	TGCAGCGTTGAAGAGGGACAGGGGGTGGAGAACACTGAAGCTTTCTTT
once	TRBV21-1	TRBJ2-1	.	CAWQCHNEQFF	TGTGCGTGGCAGTGCCACAATGAGCAGTTCTTC
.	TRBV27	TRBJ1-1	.	CARRQVSEDTEAFF	TGTGCCAGGAGACAGGTTAGTGAGGACACTGAAGCTTTCTTT
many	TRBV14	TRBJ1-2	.	CASSQVTFRSSGYGYTF	TGTGCCAGCAGCCAAGTAACATTCCGGAGTTCCGGGTATGGCTACACCTTC
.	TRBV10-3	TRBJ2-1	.	CAATSPGVSYNEQFF	TGTGCCGCCACTTCCCCTGGGGTGTCTTACAATGAGCAGTTCTTC
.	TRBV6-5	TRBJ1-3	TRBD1	CASSYFTGAGNTIYF	TGTGCCAGCAGTTACTTCACAGGGGCAGGAAACACCATATATTTT
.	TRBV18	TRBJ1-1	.	CASSPPSLSDTEAFF	TGTGCCAGCTCACCCCCGTCGTTATCTGACACTGAAGCTTTCTTT